The sequence of this T cell receptor beta chain was determined in a study of blood T cell repertoires in COVID-19 (dated by TCRdb to the early 2020s). In terms of the full investigation: Samples from collaborators originated in the United States, Italy and Spain and spanned both the acute and convalescent phases of COVID-19. The repertoires were made available in a free public database intended to serve as a resource for research on the immune response to SARS-CoV-2. The sample metadata nearly always contained a de-identified subject ID, COVID-19 status, age in years and sex. The material from the prospective study consisted of cDNA or gDNA derived from T cells, B-cell-depleted T cells, or PBMCs. HLA class I and class II types, where available, came from metadata supplied by the sample provider rather than from assay-based typing. The samples were drawn from the first 160 participants of the ongoing ImmuneRACE study and from some 1,300 subjects provided by 6 global collaborators. The dataset comprised deeply sampled blood TCRbeta repertoires from subjects exposed to, actively infected with, or recovered from COVID-19. Broad study findings and their caveats: The amount of clinical and demographic metadata varied by source and participant and was provided uncurated.

Enrolling through a virtual design, the prospective study's participants ranged in age from about 18 to 89 years and lived across 24 United States geographic areas. To assign participants to cohorts, the prospective study relied on clinical history that participants themselves reported in a screening survey and a study questionnaire. For ImmuneRACE Cohort 3, a participant was defined as recovered based on two consecutive negative NP/OP PCR tests, clearance by a healthcare professional, or resolution of symptoms. In the prospective study, whole blood, serum and a nasopharyngeal or oropharyngeal swab were collected from each participant by mobile phlebotomists. Prospective study participants could optionally give additional blood draws and questionnaires over a roughly two-month period. Before DNA extraction, blood samples from the prospective study were shipped at room temperature or frozen. TCRbeta CDR3 regions were amplified from genomic DNA by means of the immunoSEQ Assay, a bias-controlled multiplex PCR. Per the source publication's procedure: Nucleated cell counts per sample were estimated from amplification of reference gene primers within the assay. To quantify the absolute abundance of each unique TCRbeta CDR3 rearrangement, sequence reads were collapsed and filtered. For each sample, productive Simpson clonality was calculated as the square root of Simpson's diversity index over productive rearrangements. TCRdb retrieved this table from immuneACCESS and kept in-frame rearrangements only. Not all clones are present; in checked studies, unresolved V genes account for under half, and no reason is known for the remainder. The V and J calls and clone size are taken from that table; D and trimming were inferred from the DNA. Here the sample has more than 300,000 clones; nearly 90% occur a single time. Jointly, the top ten make up about 9.4% of the sample.

The CDR3 spans 16 residues, from the cysteine through the phenylalanine. Here the CDR3 DNA is all that survives: 48 bases in frame from base 1. CDR1 and CDR2, per the germline V gene (reference sequence), are MNHEY and SMNVEV. The germline ends are 18 bases apart after V is trimmed by 3 bases and J by 7 bases. On this clone: Its cognate antigen has yet to be identified. Within one base of it there is no much larger clone, and no base qualities were kept.

The chain is encoded by TRBV27 joined to TRBJ2-2, with TRBD1 perhaps the D gene, on 5 matching bases. This TCR was recovered from a woman aged 25 to 45 who had recovered from COVID-19. Sequencing was carried out using PBMCs or T cells enriched from blood (not recorded which). The CDR3 region reads CASSLISKGASGELFF. The DNA sequence is TGTGCCAGCAGTTTGATTAGTAAAGGGGCCAGCGGGGAGCTGTTTTTT.